This is a list of T cell receptor beta chains from one sample in a study of cytomegalovirus exposure and HLA in healthy donors. Profiling relied on immunoSEQ multiplex PCR, and the TCRdb table lists in-frame clones only, not all of them. The sample holds 120,000 to 150,000 clones; roughly two thirds are singletons and the top ten take around 1.8%. The sequencing sample was made of PBMCs. The origin of the receptors is a male donor in good health and CMV-seronegative. Each CDR3 is given with its conserved first and last residue. The D gene is left open where the match is weak. Clone size is given for some rows only: seen once, a few or many times, or a class if the clone is expanded.

j_call: TRBJ1-5; d_call: TRBD1; clone_size: -; v_call: TRBV19; cdr3_nt: TGTGCCAGTACTGGACAGGGTGGCCAGCCCCAGCATTTT; cdr3_aa: CASTGQGGQPQHF
j_call: TRBJ2-1; d_call: -; clone_size: few; v_call: TRBV4-1; cdr3_nt: TGCGCCAGCAGCCAAGATTTGGGCGTCGGGCAGTTCTTC; cdr3_aa: CASSQDLGVGQFF
j_call: TRBJ1-1; d_call: TRBD1; clone_size: -; v_call: TRBV5-4; cdr3_nt: TGTGCCAGCAGCTCAACATCCTCGACAGGGAGCCGACTGGCTTTCTTT; cdr3_aa: CASSSTSSTGSRLAFF
j_call: TRBJ2-6; d_call: TRBD1; clone_size: few; v_call: TRBV10-3; cdr3_nt: TGTGCCATCAGTGAGGGACAGGGGGCGCCTGGGGCCAACGTCCTGACTTTC; cdr3_aa: CAISEGQGAPGANVLTF
j_call: TRBJ1-4; d_call: -; clone_size: -; v_call: TRBV5-4; cdr3_nt: TGTGCCAGCAGCTTGGGTCAGGGCACTAATGAAAAACTGTTTTTT; cdr3_aa: CASSLGQGTNEKLFF
j_call: TRBJ1-1; d_call: -; clone_size: -; v_call: TRBV5-1; cdr3_nt: TGCGCCAGCAGCTTGGATCAGGGGACAAACACTGAAGCTTTCTTT; cdr3_aa: CASSLDQGTNTEAFF
j_call: TRBJ1-5; d_call: -; clone_size: -; v_call: TRBV4-3; cdr3_nt: TGCGCCAGCAGCCAAGGATGGGGGCCCCAGCCCCAGCATTTT; cdr3_aa: CASSQGWGPQPQHF
j_call: TRBJ2-3; d_call: TRBD2; clone_size: -; v_call: TRBV7-2; cdr3_nt: TGTGCCAGCAGCTTGACTAGCGGCACAGATACGCAGTATTTT; cdr3_aa: CASSLTSGTDTQYF
j_call: TRBJ2-7; d_call: TRBD2; clone_size: -; v_call: TRBV7-3; cdr3_nt: TGTGCCAGCAGCTCTTGGGGGGGCTACGAGCAGTACTTC; cdr3_aa: CASSSWGGYEQYF
j_call: TRBJ1-4; d_call: -; clone_size: few; v_call: TRBV7-6; cdr3_nt: TGTGCCAGCAGCTTAATGTCAGGGGCCGTGGGTGAAAAACTGTTTTTT; cdr3_aa: CASSLMSGAVGEKLFF
j_call: TRBJ2-7; d_call: TRBD2; clone_size: few; v_call: TRBV27; cdr3_nt: TGTGCCAGCACCTCCAGCGGGGGGGCCGGCGAGCAGTACTTC; cdr3_aa: CASTSSGGAGEQYF